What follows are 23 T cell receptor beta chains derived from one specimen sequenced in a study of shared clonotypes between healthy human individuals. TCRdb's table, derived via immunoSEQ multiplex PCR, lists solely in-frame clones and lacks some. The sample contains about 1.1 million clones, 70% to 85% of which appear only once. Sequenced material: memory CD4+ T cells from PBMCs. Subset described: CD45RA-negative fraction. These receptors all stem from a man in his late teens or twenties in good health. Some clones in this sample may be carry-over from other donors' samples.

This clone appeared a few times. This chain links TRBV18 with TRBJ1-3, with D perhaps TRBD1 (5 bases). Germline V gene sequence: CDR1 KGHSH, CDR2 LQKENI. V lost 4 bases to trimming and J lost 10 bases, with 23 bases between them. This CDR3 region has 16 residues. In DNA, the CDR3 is TGTGCCAGCTCACTTCAGGGACGGACCTCTGGAGGAACCATATATTTT. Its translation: CASSLQGRTSGGTIYF.

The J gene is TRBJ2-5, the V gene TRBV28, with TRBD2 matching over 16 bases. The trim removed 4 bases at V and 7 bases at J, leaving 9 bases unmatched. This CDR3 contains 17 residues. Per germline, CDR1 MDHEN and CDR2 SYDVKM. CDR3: CASSSLGLAGGLGTQYF. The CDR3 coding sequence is TGTGCCAGCAGTTCCCTGGGACTAGCGGGAGGGCTGGGGACCCAGTACTTC.

DNA for the CDR3: TGTGCCAGCAGCCTAGGACCGACCACTGAAGCTTTCTTT. Encoded protein: CASSLGPTTEAFF. The V call is TRBV7-7, the J call TRBJ1-1, with D hard to call. Germline CDR1 is SSHAT and CDR2 is FNYEAQ (reference sequence). The CDR3 contains 13 residues. Trimming removed 5 bases from V and 4 bases from J, with 11 bases in between.

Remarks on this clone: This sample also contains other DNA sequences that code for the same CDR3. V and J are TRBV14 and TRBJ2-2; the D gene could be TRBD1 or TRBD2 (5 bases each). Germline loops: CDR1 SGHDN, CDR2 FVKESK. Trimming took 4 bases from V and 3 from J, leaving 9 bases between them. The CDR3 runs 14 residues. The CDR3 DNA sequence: TGTGCCAGCAGCCGGGGGACCTACACCGGGGAGCTGTTTTTT. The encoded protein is CASSRGTYTGELFF.

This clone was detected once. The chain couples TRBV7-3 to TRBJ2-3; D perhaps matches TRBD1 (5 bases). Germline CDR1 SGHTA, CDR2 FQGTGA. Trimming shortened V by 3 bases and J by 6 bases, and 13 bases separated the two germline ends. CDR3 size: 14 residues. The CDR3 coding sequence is TGTGCCAGCAGCTTGGGGTCCAGGGCGGATACGCAGTATTTT. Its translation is CASSLGSRADTQYF.

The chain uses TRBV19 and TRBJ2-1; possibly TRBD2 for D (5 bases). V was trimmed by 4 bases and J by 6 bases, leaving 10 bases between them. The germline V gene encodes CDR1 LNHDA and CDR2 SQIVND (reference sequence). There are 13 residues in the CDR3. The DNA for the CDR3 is TGTGCCAGTAGTAAGGACTTCCCCAATGAGCAGTTCTTC. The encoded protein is CASSKDFPNEQFF.

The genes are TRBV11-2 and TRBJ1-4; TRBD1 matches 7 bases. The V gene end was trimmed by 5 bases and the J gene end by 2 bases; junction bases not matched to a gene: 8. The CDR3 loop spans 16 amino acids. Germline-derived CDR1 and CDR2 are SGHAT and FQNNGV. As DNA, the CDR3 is TGTGCCAGCAGCACAGGGGACTACTGGACTAATGAAAAACTGTTTTTT. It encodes CASSTGDYWTNEKLFF.

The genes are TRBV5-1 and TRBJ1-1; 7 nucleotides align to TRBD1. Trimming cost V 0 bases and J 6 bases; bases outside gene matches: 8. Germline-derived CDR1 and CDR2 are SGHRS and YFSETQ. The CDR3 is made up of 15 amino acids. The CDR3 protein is CASSLVQGGSSEAFF. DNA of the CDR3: TGCGCCAGCAGCTTGGTGCAGGGGGGATCTTCTGAAGCTTTCTTT.

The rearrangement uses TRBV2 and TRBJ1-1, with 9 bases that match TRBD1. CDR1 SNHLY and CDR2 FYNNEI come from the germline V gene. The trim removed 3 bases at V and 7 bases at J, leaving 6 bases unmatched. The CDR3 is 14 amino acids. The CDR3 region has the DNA TGTGCCAGCAGTGATCCGGGACAGGGTTTTGAAGCTTTCTTT. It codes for CASSDPGQGFEAFF.

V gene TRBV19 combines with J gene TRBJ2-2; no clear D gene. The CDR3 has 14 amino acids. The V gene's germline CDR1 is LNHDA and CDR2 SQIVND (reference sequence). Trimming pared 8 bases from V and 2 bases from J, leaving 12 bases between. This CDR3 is CASSTGFNTGELFF. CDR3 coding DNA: TGTGCCAGTTCGACGGGCTTCAACACCGGGGAGCTGTTTTTT.

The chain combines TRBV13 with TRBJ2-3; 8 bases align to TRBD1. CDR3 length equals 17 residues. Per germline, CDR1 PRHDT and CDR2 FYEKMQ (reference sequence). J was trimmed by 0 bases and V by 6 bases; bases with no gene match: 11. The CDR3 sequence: CASRDRAHRFSTDTQYF. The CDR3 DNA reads TGTGCCAGCAGGGACAGGGCCCACCGATTCAGCACAGATACGCAGTATTTT. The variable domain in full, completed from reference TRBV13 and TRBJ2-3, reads AAGVIQSPRHLIKEKRETATLKCYPIPRHDTVYWYQQGPGQDPQFLISFYEKMQSDKGSIPDRFSAQQFSDYHSELNMSSLELGDSALYFCASRDRAHRFSTDTQYFGPGTRLTVL.

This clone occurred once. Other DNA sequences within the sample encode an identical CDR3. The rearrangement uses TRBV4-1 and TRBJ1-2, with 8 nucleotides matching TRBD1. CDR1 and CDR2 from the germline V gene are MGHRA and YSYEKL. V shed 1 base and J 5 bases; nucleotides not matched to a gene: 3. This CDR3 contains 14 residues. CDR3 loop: CASSQGTGTYGYTF. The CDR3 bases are TGCGCCAGCAGCCAAGGGACAGGGACTTATGGCTACACCTTC.

In DNA form, the CDR3 reads TGCGCCAGCAGCCAAGCGCTAGCTAGTACCGGGGAGCTGTTTTTT. This encodes CASSQALASTGELFF. J is TRBJ2-2 and V is TRBV4-3; D might be TRBD2 (5 bases). CDR1 is LGHNA, CDR2 YSLEER, per germline. V lost 1 base to trimming and J lost 5 bases, with 11 bases between them. This CDR3 spans 15 amino acids.

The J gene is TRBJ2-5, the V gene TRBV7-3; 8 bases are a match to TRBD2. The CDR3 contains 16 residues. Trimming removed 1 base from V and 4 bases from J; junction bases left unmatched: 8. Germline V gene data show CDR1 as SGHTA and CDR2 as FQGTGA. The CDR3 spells CASSLIGLAGAETQYF. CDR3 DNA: TGTGCCAGCAGCTTAATTGGGCTAGCGGGCGCAGAGACCCAGTACTTC. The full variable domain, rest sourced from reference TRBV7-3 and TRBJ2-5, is GAGVSQTPSNKVTEKGKYVELRCDPISGHTALYWYRQSLGQGPEFLIYFQGTGAADDSGLPNDRFFAVRPEGSVSTLKIQRTERGDSAVYLCASSLIGLAGAETQYFGPGTRLLVL.

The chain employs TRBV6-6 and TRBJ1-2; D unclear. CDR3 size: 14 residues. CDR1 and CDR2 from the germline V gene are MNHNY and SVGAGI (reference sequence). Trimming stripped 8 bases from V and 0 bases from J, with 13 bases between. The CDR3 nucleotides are TGTGCCAGCGCTAGGACGGTAGCTAACTATGGCTACACCTTC. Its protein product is CASARTVANYGYTF.

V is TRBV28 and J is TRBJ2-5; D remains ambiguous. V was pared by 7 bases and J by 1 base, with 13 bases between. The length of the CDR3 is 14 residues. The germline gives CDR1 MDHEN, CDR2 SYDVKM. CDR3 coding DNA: TGTGCCAGCAAACCGTTACAGATCCAAGAGACCCAGTACTTC. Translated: CASKPLQIQETQYF.

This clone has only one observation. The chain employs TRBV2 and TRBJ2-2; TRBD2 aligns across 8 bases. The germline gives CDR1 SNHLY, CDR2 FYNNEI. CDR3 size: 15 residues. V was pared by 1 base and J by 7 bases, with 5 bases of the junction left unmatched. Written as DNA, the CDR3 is TGTGCCAGCAGTGAAGTGGTAGCGGGAAGCGGGGAGCTGTTTTTT. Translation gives CASSEVVAGSGELFF.

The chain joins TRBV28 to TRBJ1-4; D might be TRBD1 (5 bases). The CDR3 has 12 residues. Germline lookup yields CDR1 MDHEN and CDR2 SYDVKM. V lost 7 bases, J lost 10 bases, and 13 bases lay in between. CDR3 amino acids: CASTLPQGKLFF. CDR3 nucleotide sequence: TGTGCCAGCACCCTGCCCCAGGGAAAACTGTTTTTT. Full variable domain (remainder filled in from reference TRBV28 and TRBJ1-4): DVKVTQSSRYLVKRTGEKVFLECVQDMDHENMFWYRQDPGLGLRLIYFSYDVKMKEKGDIPEGYSVSREKKERFSLILESASTNQTSMYLCASTLPQGKLFFGSGTQLSVL.

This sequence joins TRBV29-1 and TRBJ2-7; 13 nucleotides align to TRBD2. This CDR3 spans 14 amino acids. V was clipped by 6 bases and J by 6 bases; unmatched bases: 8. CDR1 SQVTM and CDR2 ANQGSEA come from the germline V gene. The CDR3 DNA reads TGCAGCGTCGGTCCGGGACTAGCGGGGTTCGAGCAGTACTTC. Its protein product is CSVGPGLAGFEQYF.

The CDR3 DNA follows: TGTGCCAGCAGCCGAGGGACAAGATCGACGAACACTGAAGCTTTCTTT. Translation gives CASSRGTRSTNTEAFF. The chain is built from TRBV6-6 and TRBJ1-1, with D perhaps matching TRBD1 (6 bases). V lost 6 bases and J lost 1, with 18 bases in between. Per the germline V gene, CDR1 is MNHNY and CDR2 is SVGAGI (reference sequence). The length of the CDR3 is 16 residues.

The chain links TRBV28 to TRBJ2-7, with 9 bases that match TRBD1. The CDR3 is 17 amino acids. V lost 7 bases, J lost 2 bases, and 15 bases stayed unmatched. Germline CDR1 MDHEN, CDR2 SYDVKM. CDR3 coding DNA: TGTGCCAGCACCGAGGCCGGGACAGGGACGGGGACCTACGAGCAGTACTTC. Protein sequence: CASTEAGTGTGTYEQYF.

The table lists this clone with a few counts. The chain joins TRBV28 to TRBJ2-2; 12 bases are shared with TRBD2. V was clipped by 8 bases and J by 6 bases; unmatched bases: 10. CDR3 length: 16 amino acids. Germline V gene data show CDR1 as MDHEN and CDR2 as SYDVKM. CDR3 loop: CASCIPWTSGAGELFF. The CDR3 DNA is TGTGCCAGCTGCATCCCCTGGACTAGCGGGGCCGGGGAGCTGTTTTTT.

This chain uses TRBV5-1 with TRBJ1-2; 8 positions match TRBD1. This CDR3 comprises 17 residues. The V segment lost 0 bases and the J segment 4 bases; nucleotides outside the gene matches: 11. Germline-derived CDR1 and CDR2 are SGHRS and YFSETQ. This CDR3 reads CASSLESWAGGGYGYTF. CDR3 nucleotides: TGCGCCAGCAGCTTGGAATCGTGGGCAGGGGGCGGCTATGGCTACACCTTC.